This T cell receptor beta chain was sequenced in a study of blood T cell repertoires in COVID-19 (dated by TCRdb to the early 2020s). For the wider study: The collaborator samples originated in the United States, Italy and Spain and spanned the acute and convalescent phases of COVID-19. The material from the prospective study consisted of cDNA or gDNA derived from T cells, B-cell-depleted T cells, or PBMCs. The dataset comprised deeply sampled blood TCRbeta repertoires from subjects exposed to, actively infected with, or recovered from COVID-19. A freely available public database, intended as a resource for researchers studying the immune response to SARS-CoV-2, is where the repertoires were released. Samples were obtained from the ongoing ImmuneRACE study (first 160 participants) and from 1,200 or so subjects provided by 6 global collaborators. Sample metadata almost always included a de-identified subject ID, COVID-19 status, age in years and sex. Where HLA class I and class II types were available, the types were taken from metadata supplied by the sample provider, not from assay-based typing. Broader findings and caveats from the paper: Clinical and demographic metadata were provided uncurated, with the amount varying by source and participant.

TCRbeta CDR3 regions were amplified from genomic DNA by means of the immunoSEQ Assay, a bias-controlled multiplex PCR. The paper's data handling went like this. Nucleated cell counts per sample were estimated from amplification of reference gene primers within the assay. Sequence reads were collapsed and filtered to measure the absolute abundance of every unique TCRbeta CDR3 rearrangement. Productive Simpson clonality was computed per sample as the square root of Simpson's diversity index over productive rearrangements. TCRdb retrieved this table from immuneACCESS and kept in-frame rearrangements only. Not all clones are present; in checked studies, unresolved V genes account for under half, and no reason is known for the remainder. The V and J calls and clone size are taken from that table; D and trimming were inferred from the DNA. In this sample the table shows 180,000 or so clones, approximately 86% of which occur a single time. The ten largest make up about 0.95% of the sample.

About this clone itself: This clone's antigen is unknown. No base quality information exists; no much larger clone differs at one position.

The collaborating institutions used their own protocols to collect whole blood in K2EDTA tubes. For TCRbeta analysis, collaborators shipped samples in one of three forms: frozen whole blood, isolated PBMCs, or DNA extracted from either of those sample types. Trimming costs V 3 bases and J 4 bases, and their ends lie 9 bases apart. Its CDR3 holds 12 amino acids, cysteine through phenylalanine. Only CDR3 DNA is held: 36 bases, read in frame from base 1. The germline V gene encodes CDR1 GTSNPN and CDR2 SVGIG (reference sequence). The receptor was isolated from a man aged 18 to 29 with acute or convalescent COVID-19. The chain was built from TRBV30 and TRBJ1-2; the D gene remains uncertain. Source material: peripheral blood. The nucleotide sequence is TGTGCCTGGAGCGAGGGAAGCTATGGCTACACCTTC. It translates as CAWSEGSYGYTF.